Each of the 29 T cell receptor beta chains below was sequenced from the same sample in a study of vaccination and CD4 T cells after COVID-19. Antigen specificity for these receptors is unknown. As to treatment: approximately 10-day PBMC culture with coronavirus spike peptide pools or control peptides (ViraFEST assay). CD4+ T-cell collection from the unexposed donor predated the COVID-19 pandemic (2011-2018). Cultured CD4+ T cell DNA underwent sequencing with the Oncomine TCR Beta short-read assay. TCRdb recomputed calls from the PCR reads with MiXCR, one row per CDR3 protein. The table includes 6,600 or so distinct CDR3 sequences, approximately 33% detected once. The sequenced material came from CD4+ T cells from blood, cultured in vitro. The receptor set was obtained from a human donor in good health.

This clonotype was detected a few times. V is TRBV30 and J is TRBJ1-3; the D is unclear. The germline V and J ends were trimmed by 3 bases and 11 bases, with 14 bases remaining between them. Looked up from germline, CDR1 is GTSNPN and CDR2 is SVGIG (reference sequence). The CDR3 is 12 amino acids. CDR3 coding DNA: TGTGCCTGGAGGACCAAGGGATCCGCCATATATTTT. Translating it yields CAWRTKGSAIYF.

This clonotype was picked up a small number of times. This sequence joins TRBV7-2 and TRBJ2-7; D is ambiguous. V was trimmed by 3 bases and J by 5 bases, leaving 11 bases between them. This CDR3 is 13 amino acids long. Per germline, CDR1 SGHTA and CDR2 FQGNSA. The CDR3 DNA sequence: TGTGCCAGCAGCTTCTCATCTCTTAACGAGCAGTACTTC. This translates into CASSFSSLNEQYF. The full variable domain, in which reference TRBV7-2 and TRBJ2-7 provide the parts outside the CDR3, is GAGVSQSPSNKVTEKGKDVELRCDPISGHTALYWYRQSLGQGLEFLIYFQGNSAPDKSGLPSDRFSAERTGGSVSTLTIQRTQQEDSAVYLCASSFSSLNEQYFGPGTRLTVT.

In its sample, this clonotype was seen once. V gene TRBV14 combines with J gene TRBJ2-5; the D is unclear. The CDR3 contains 13 residues. Trimming removed 0 bases from V and 5 bases from J, with 7 bases in between. The germline V gene encodes CDR1 SGHDN and CDR2 FVKESK. The CDR3: CASSQDLIETQYF. The CDR3 nucleotides read TGTGCCAGCAGCCAAGATTTAATTGAGACCCAGTACTTC.

The gene calls are TRBV11-2 and TRBJ2-1; 9 nucleotides agree with TRBD2. Per germline, CDR1 SGHAT and CDR2 FQNNGV. J gave up 13 bases and V 4 bases, and 17 bases lay outside the gene matches. This CDR3 is 16 amino acids long. The chain's CDR3 is CASSSLAGPRNFPQFF. CDR3 nucleotide sequence: TGTGCCAGCAGCTCGCTAGCGGGACCCCGCAATTTCCCCCAGTTCTTC.

This clonotype was recorded a few times. The CDR3 spells CASNHRWTGAAEAFF. In nucleotides, the CDR3 is TGTGCCAGCAACCACCGATGGACAGGGGCAGCTGAAGCTTTCTTT. The rearrangement links TRBV6-1 to TRBJ1-1; 9 bases match TRBD1. The germline gives CDR1 MNHNS, CDR2 SASEGT. The J segment lost 6 bases and the V segment lost 7 bases, leaving 12 bases of the junction unmatched. The CDR3 has 15 amino acids.

V is TRBV20-1 and J is TRBJ2-5; 11 nucleotides line up with TRBD2. The V gene's germline CDR1 is DFQATT and CDR2 SNEGSKA (reference sequence). V shed 1 base and J 1 base; nucleotides not matched to a gene: 8. The CDR3 loop spans 17 amino acids. CDR3 sequence (DNA): TGCAGTGCTAGAGGGCTAGCGGGGGGCCCCATCCAAGAGACCCAGTACTTC. Translating it yields CSARGLAGGPIQETQYF.

This clonotype was detected a few times. The chain recombines TRBV14 with TRBJ2-5; 15 bases line up with TRBD2. The CDR3 has 18 residues. V lost 3 bases to trimming and J lost 2 bases; unmatched junction nucleotides: 7. Germline assignment: CDR1 SGHDN and CDR2 FVKESK. The CDR3 loop reads CASSQGGTSGRTQETQYF. Written as DNA, the CDR3 is TGTGCCAGCAGCCAGGGGGGGACTAGCGGGAGGACGCAAGAGACCCAGTACTTC. Combining the CDR3 with reference TRBV14 and TRBJ2-5 gives the whole variable domain EAGVTQFPSHSVIEKGQTVTLRCDPISGHDNLYWYRRVMGKEIKFLLHFVKESKQDESGMPNNRFLAERTGGTYSTLKVQPAELEDSGVYFCASSQGGTSGRTQETQYFGPGTRLLVL.

The chain recombines TRBV5-4 with TRBJ2-7, with D possibly TRBD1 on 6 matching bases. CDR3 size: 14 residues. Per the germline V gene, CDR1 is SGHNT and CDR2 is YYREEE (reference sequence). V was shortened by 0 bases and J by 3 bases, with 10 bases between the two germline ends. For the CDR3, the DNA is TGTGCCAGCAGCTTGGGACAGGAGTACTACGAGCAGTACTTC. Translated, it gives CASSLGQEYYEQYF.

CDR3 nucleotide sequence: TGTGCCAGCTCACTAGAACGGTCCTACGAGCAGTACTTC. This sequence encodes CASSLERSYEQYF. The genes are TRBV18 and TRBJ2-7; D is ambiguous. The CDR3 length is 13 residues. Trimming left V 4 bases short and J 1 base short, with 8 bases between. CDR1 KGHSH and CDR2 LQKENI come from the germline V gene. The full variable domain, its missing parts supplied by reference TRBV18 and TRBJ2-7, is NAGVMQNPRHLVRRRGQEARLRCSPMKGHSHVYWYRQLPEEGLKFMVYLQKENIIDESGMPKERFSAEFPKEGPSILRIQQVVRGDSAAYFCASSLERSYEQYFGPGTRLTVT.

A few counts support this clonotype. The CDR3 is CASSYRAGIGVADTQYF. The CDR3 DNA reads as TGTGCCAGCAGTTACCGTGCCGGGATTGGAGTGGCAGATACGCAGTATTTT. V gene TRBV6-5 combines with J gene TRBJ2-3; TRBD2 might be the D (5 bases). V lost 2 bases to trimming and J lost 4 bases, with 19 bases between them. Per the germline V gene, CDR1 is MNHEY and CDR2 is SVGAGI. The CDR3 runs to 17 residues.

The V gene is TRBV6-2 or TRBV6-3, the J gene TRBJ2-7; 7 bases map to TRBD1. Germline lookup yields CDR1 MNHEY and CDR2 SVGEGT. The CDR3 covers 16 residues. V was clipped by 2 bases and J by 4 bases; unmatched bases: 11. Here the CDR3 reads CASSYRDRYKLYEQYF. The CDR3 bases are TGTGCCAGCAGTTACAGGGACAGATATAAGCTATACGAGCAGTACTTC.

This sequence joins TRBV10-3 and TRBJ2-3; D is ambiguous. The V end was cut by 6 bases, the J end by 3 bases, with 10 bases between. The CDR3 totals 13 residues. Per the germline V gene, CDR1 is ENHRY and CDR2 is SYGVKD. The CDR3 is CAISAPRTDTQYF. DNA for the CDR3: TGTGCCATCAGCGCACCCCGGACAGATACGCAGTATTTT.

The rearrangement joins TRBV7-2 to TRBJ2-1; the match to TRBD2 covers 7 bases. V lost 7 bases to trimming and J lost 2 bases; unmatched junction nucleotides: 8. Germline CDR1 and CDR2: SGHTA and FQGNSA. CDR3 length: 15 amino acids. The CDR3 DNA follows: TGTGCCAGCAAGGGCGGCGGGGGTACCTACAATGAGCAGTTCTTC. This gives the protein CASKGGGGTYNEQFF. Full variable domain (remainder filled in from reference TRBV7-2 and TRBJ2-1): GAGVSQSPSNKVTEKGKDVELRCDPISGHTALYWYRQSLGQGLEFLIYFQGNSAPDKSGLPSDRFSAERTGGSVSTLTIQRTQQEDSAVYLCASKGGGGTYNEQFFGPGTRLTVL.

V gene TRBV6-5 combines with J gene TRBJ1-5; 9 bases fit TRBD1. Germline CDR1 reads MNHEY; CDR2 reads SVGAGI. This CDR3 has 17 amino acids. V shed 4 bases, J shed 0 bases, and the junction held 7 bases outside the gene matches. The CDR3 bases are TGTGCCAGCAGTTCGGGACAGGGACTTACTAGCAATCAGCCCCAGCATTTT. It encodes CASSSGQGLTSNQPQHF.

V usage is TRBV7-8 and J usage is TRBJ2-1, with 7 bases fitting TRBD1. Trimming at V came to 1 base and at J to 15 bases, leaving 12 bases not matched to a gene. This CDR3 contains 14 residues. In germline, CDR1 is SGHVS, CDR2 FQNEAQ. The CDR3 sequence is CASSLVGSARGLFF. CDR3 nucleotide sequence: TGTGCCAGCAGCTTAGTGGGATCGGCTAGGGGGCTGTTCTTC.

The gene calls are TRBV2 and TRBJ1-2; D remains unclear. Germline CDR1 is SNHLY and CDR2 is FYNNEI. The CDR3 is 13 residues long. V dropped 7 bases and J dropped 2 bases, with 11 bases sitting between them. The CDR3 is CASTEDPNYGYTF. In nucleotides, the CDR3 is TGTGCCAGCACGGAGGATCCGAACTATGGCTACACCTTC.

This clonotype was picked up a small number of times. V and J are TRBV7-8 and TRBJ1-2; a weak D match, TRBD1 (5 bases). The V gene's germline CDR1 is SGHVS and CDR2 FQNEAQ. V was shortened by 1 base and J by 0 bases, with 9 bases between the two germline ends. There are 15 residues in the CDR3. As DNA, the CDR3 is TGTGCCAGCAGCTTAGGGGGGTTGTCTAACTATGGCTACACCTTC. Its protein is CASSLGGLSNYGYTF.

This chain joins TRBV10-3 and TRBJ1-1; D unclear. The germline CDR1 and CDR2 sequences are ENHRY and SYGVKD. V lost 7 bases and J lost 1, with 10 bases in between. The CDR3 loop spans 13 amino acids. CDR3 DNA sequence: TGTGCCATCAATCCGTCCGGGAACACTGAAGCTTTCTTT. The encoded protein is CAINPSGNTEAFF.

The chain links TRBV6-1 to TRBJ2-3; 7 positions match TRBD2. The germline V gene has CDR1 MNHNS and CDR2 SASEGT. The trim removed 2 bases at V and 7 bases at J, leaving 6 bases unmatched. This CDR3 has 14 residues. CDR3 sequence reads: CASSEQAGFHTQYF. CDR3 DNA sequence: TGTGCCAGCAGTGAACAAGCGGGGTTCCATACGCAGTATTTT.

This chain uses TRBV6-5 with TRBJ2-5; the D gene is possibly TRBD2 (6 bases). V was pared by 0 bases and J by 7 bases, with 9 bases between. The CDR3 runs to 13 residues. From germline, CDR1 is MNHEY and CDR2 SVGAGI. CDR3 residues: CASSYSMGGTQYF. In DNA form, the CDR3 reads TGTGCCAGCAGTTACTCGATGGGAGGGACCCAGTACTTC.

This clonotype has only a few counts. The rearrangement links TRBV7-6 to TRBJ2-7; a possible D gene is TRBD2 (6 bases). The CDR3 spans 16 residues. The germline V gene has CDR1 SGHVS and CDR2 FNYEAQ. V was pared by 3 bases and J by 3 bases, with 18 bases between. The DNA of the CDR3 is TGTGCCAGCAGCTTGGGGGACTTCTCGTACCGCTACGAGCAGTACTTC. It yields the protein CASSLGDFSYRYEQYF.

This sequence joins TRBV7-9 and TRBJ1-3; no definite D call. Trimming shortened V by 2 bases and J by 0 bases, and 11 bases separated the two germline ends. This CDR3 is 16 amino acids long. Germline V gene data show CDR1 as SEHNR and CDR2 as FQNEAQ (reference sequence). CDR3 nucleotide sequence: TGTGCCAGCAGCTTACGTTGGGAGGACTCTGGAAACACCATATATTTT. It codes for CASSLRWEDSGNTIYF.

V gene TRBV6-4 combines with J gene TRBJ1-6, with D possibly TRBD1 on 6 matching bases. Germline loops: CDR1 MRHNA, CDR2 SNTAGT. This CDR3 is built from 14 residues. Trimming pared 4 bases from V and 7 bases from J, leaving 11 bases between. In DNA, the CDR3 is TGTGCCAGCAGTGCTGCGACAGGAAATTCACCCCTCCACTTT. It specifies CASSAATGNSPLHF.

This clonotype was observed a handful of times. This chain joins TRBV20-1 and TRBJ1-5; possibly TRBD1 for D (6 bases). This CDR3 comprises 17 residues. Germline V gene data show CDR1 as DFQATT and CDR2 as SNEGSKA (reference sequence). The V end was cut by 0 bases, the J end by 5 bases, with 20 bases between. CDR3 sequence (DNA): TGCAGTGCTAGAGATCACGGAAATTCAGGGGTTGATCAGCCCCAGCATTTT. Translated, it gives CSARDHGNSGVDQPQHF.

This clonotype was seen a few times. The chain couples TRBV19 to TRBJ2-2; the match to TRBD1 covers 7 bases. Germline CDR1 is LNHDA and CDR2 is SQIVND (reference sequence). V shed 6 bases and J 3 bases; nucleotides not matched to a gene: 10. The CDR3 has 16 residues. CDR3 sequence reads: CASRRKTGSDTGELFF. The CDR3 region has the DNA TGTGCCAGTAGGAGAAAGACAGGGTCGGACACCGGGGAGCTGTTTTTT.

This clonotype was recorded once. The J gene is TRBJ2-1, the V gene TRBV7-2, with D possibly matching TRBD1 (6 bases). V was shortened by 1 base and J by 6 bases, with 13 bases between the two germline ends. This CDR3 spans 15 amino acids. Germline V lookup: CDR1 SGHTA, CDR2 FQGNSA. The CDR3 DNA reads as TGTGCCAGCAGCTTAGTCGCAGGGGTGGGCAATGAGCAGTTCTTC. Translation: CASSLVAGVGNEQFF.

This clonotype occurred once. Written as DNA, the CDR3 is TGTGCCAGTAGTACCTTAGCGGGGATAAACTACGAGCAGTACTTC. It specifies CASSTLAGINYEQYF. The chain employs TRBV19 and TRBJ2-7, with 8 bases lining up with TRBD2. Germline CDR1 and CDR2: LNHDA and SQIVND (reference sequence). This CDR3 comprises 15 residues. J was trimmed by 3 bases and V by 4 bases; bases with no gene match: 8.

The V and J genes are TRBV6-1 and TRBJ2-2; D remains ambiguous. From germline, CDR1 is MNHNS and CDR2 SASEGT. Trimming removed 6 bases from V and 4 bases from J, with 9 bases in between. This CDR3 has 13 amino acids. The CDR3 region has the DNA TGTGCCAGCAGGCTCGACGGCACCGGGGAGCTGTTTTTT. This codes for CASRLDGTGELFF.

This sequence joins TRBV2 and TRBJ2-3; D not certain. Germline values: CDR1 SNHLY, CDR2 FYNNEI. Trimming took off 4 bases at V and 4 bases at J, with 3 bases between the two ends. The CDR3 has 11 amino acids. Here the CDR3 reads CASSASDTQYF. The DNA of the CDR3 is TGTGCCAGCAGTGCGTCAGATACGCAGTATTTT.